This entry concerns a single TCR beta chain. V dropped 2 bases and J dropped 4; count of bases not matched to a gene: 7. Germline values: CDR1 SGHTA, CDR2 FQGTGA. The CDR3 contains 16 residues. The source of the sample is a study of cytomegalovirus exposure and HLA in healthy donors. Here immunoSEQ multiplex PCR was the method, and the copy in TCRdb shows in-frame clones only, minus some. The profile shows fewer than 70,000 clones, roughly 94% of them singletons. The sample consisted of PBMCs. The chain employs TRBV7-3 and TRBJ2-1, with 8 bases aligning to TRBD2. The source of this sequence is a woman between 18 and 29 years old in good health and CMV-seropositive. CDR3 region: CASSLYGTRSYNEQFF. The CDR3 DNA follows: TGTGCCAGCAGCTTATACGGGACTAGGTCTTACAATGAGCAGTTCTTC. Supplemented by reference TRBV7-3 and TRBJ2-1, the full variable domain reads GAGVSQTPSNKVTEKGKYVELRCDPISGHTALYWYRQSLGQGPEFLIYFQGTGAADDSGLPNDRFFAVRPEGSVSTLKIQRTERGDSAVYLCASSLYGTRSYNEQFFGPGTRLTVL.